Below are 24 T cell receptor beta chains sequenced from a single sample in a study of T cell clones after liver transplantation. Sequencing used immunoSEQ multiplex PCR; TCRdb keeps in-frame clones, though not all of them. The profile shows more than 95,000 clones, roughly four fifths of them singletons. The sample was CD4+ T cells from blood, taken before liver transplant. These receptors all stem from a human donor who received a liver transplant.

This rearrangement joins TRBV6-1 to TRBJ2-2; perhaps TRBD1 as D (6 bases). CDR1 MNHNS and CDR2 SASEGT come from the germline V gene. The CDR3 consists of 13 residues. The V end lost 8 bases, the J end lost 7 bases, and 14 bases lay between the germline ends. The DNA for the CDR3 is TGTGCCAGCCGACAGGTCTCCGGCGGGGAGCTGTTTTTT. Amino acid sequence: CASRQVSGGELFF.

J is TRBJ2-3 and V is TRBV18; TRBD2 matches at 11 bases. The germline V gene encodes CDR1 KGHSH and CDR2 LQKENI. The CDR3 is made up of 17 amino acids. With V trimmed by 6 bases and J by 0 bases, 8 bases remained unmatched. The CDR3 loop reads CASSTTGTSGSTDTQYF. The DNA of the CDR3 is TGTGCCAGCTCGACAACCGGGACTAGCGGTAGCACAGATACGCAGTATTTT.

The CDR3 nucleotides read TGTGCCAGCAGTCAGGGGGGACAGCGCAATCAGCCCCAGCATTTT. Its translation: CASSQGGQRNQPQHF. The J gene is TRBJ1-5, the V gene TRBV7-2; 7 bases line up with TRBD1. CDR1 and CDR2 (germline): SGHTA, FQGNSA. V gave up 6 bases and J gave up 2 bases; unmatched junction bases: 7. The CDR3 runs to 15 residues.

This clone came up a few times. The rearrangement joins TRBV12-5 to TRBJ1-5; 7 bases agree with TRBD1. This CDR3 has 17 amino acids. Germline V gene lookup returns CDR1 LGHNT and CDR2 FRNRAP. V gave up 1 base and J gave up 4 bases; unmatched junction bases: 10. The chain's CDR3 is CASGLAPPGQENQPQHF. The DNA for the CDR3 is TGTGCTAGTGGTTTGGCGCCCCCCGGACAGGAGAATCAGCCCCAGCATTTT. Full variable domain (missing parts from reference TRBV12-5 and TRBJ1-5): DARVTQTPRHKVTEMGQEVTMRCQPILGHNTVFWYRQTMMQGLELLAYFRNRAPLDDSGMPKDRFSAEMPDATLATLKIQPSEPRDSAVYFCASGLAPPGQENQPQHFGDGTRLSIL.

V usage is TRBV5-1 and J usage is TRBJ2-3; D not certain. Trimming removed 1 base at V and 4 bases at J, with 13 bases between. The CDR3 has 15 amino acids. Germline V lookup: CDR1 SGHRS, CDR2 YFSETQ. CDR3: CASSLLGQMADTQYF. CDR3 bases: TGCGCCAGCAGCTTGTTGGGCCAGATGGCAGATACGCAGTATTTT.

V gene TRBV6-4 combines with J gene TRBJ2-7; D uncertain. V lost 3 bases, J lost 3 bases, and 15 bases lay in between. The length of the CDR3 is 15 residues. CDR1 MRHNA and CDR2 SNTAGT come from the germline V gene. This chain's CDR3 is CASSEATGEGYEQYF. The CDR3 DNA sequence: TGTGCCAGCAGTGAAGCCACTGGCGAAGGCTACGAGCAGTACTTC.

The chain recombines TRBV4-3 with TRBJ2-3, with 8 bases matching TRBD2. Germline CDR1 LGHNA, CDR2 YSLEER. The CDR3 runs to 16 residues. J was trimmed by 3 bases and V by 4 bases; bases with no gene match: 9. CDR3 nucleotide sequence: TGCGCCAGCAGCCCTCGTACCGCGGGGGGAACAGATACGCAGTATTTT. Translating gives CASSPRTAGGTDTQYF.

The rearrangement links TRBV19 to TRBJ1-3; no clear D gene. V shed 2 bases and J shed 0 bases, with 5 bases lying between them. This CDR3 has 14 amino acids. In germline, CDR1 is LNHDA, CDR2 SQIVND (reference sequence). CDR3 sequence (DNA): TGTGCCAGTAGTATACCGGACTCTGGAAACACCATATATTTT. This sequence encodes CASSIPDSGNTIYF.

The gene calls are TRBV18 and TRBJ2-6; D ambiguous. Germline V CDR1 and CDR2: KGHSH, LQKENI. This CDR3 region has 15 residues. The V end lost 4 bases, the J end lost 0 bases, and 7 bases lay between the germline ends. This CDR3 is CASSHSDSGANVLTF. CDR3 coding DNA: TGTGCCAGCTCACACAGTGACTCTGGGGCCAACGTCCTGACTTTC.

V and J are TRBV5-1 and TRBJ2-1; D unclear. Trimming cost V 1 base and J 0 bases, with 8 bases left between them. The CDR3 is 15 amino acids. From germline, CDR1 is SGHRS and CDR2 YFSETQ. The CDR3 spells CASSLSQDSYNEQFF. For the CDR3, the DNA is TGCGCCAGCAGCTTGAGCCAGGACTCCTACAATGAGCAGTTCTTC.

This chain connects TRBV27 to TRBJ1-4, with TRBD1 matching 9 bases. Germline V gene sequence: CDR1 MNHEY, CDR2 SMNVEV (reference sequence). The CDR3 is made up of 14 amino acids. V dropped 8 bases and J dropped 5; count of bases not matched to a gene: 6. In nucleotides, the CDR3 is TGTGCCAGCGGACAGGGGAACCTAAATGAAAAACTGTTTTTT. This sequence encodes CASGQGNLNEKLFF.

The chain is built from TRBV30 and TRBJ2-1; D is ambiguous. CDR1 and CDR2 (germline): GTSNPN, SVGIG (reference sequence). The CDR3 is 12 residues long. V was clipped by 0 bases and J by 2 bases, with 2 bases between them. CDR3 loop: CAWSVPYNEQFF. The DNA for the CDR3 is TGTGCCTGGAGTGTACCCTACAATGAGCAGTTCTTC. The whole variable domain, filled in from reference TRBV30 and TRBJ2-1, reads SQTIHQWPATLVQPVGSPLSLECTVEGTSNPNLYWYRQAAGRGLQLLFYSVGIGQISSEVPQNLSASRPQDRQFILSSKKLLLSDSGFYLCAWSVPYNEQFFGPGTRLTVL.

The genes are TRBV7-9 and TRBJ1-6; unclear D gene. Looked up from germline, CDR1 is SEHNR and CDR2 is FQNEAQ (reference sequence). V shed 5 bases and J shed 6 bases, with 11 bases lying between them. This CDR3 is 14 amino acids long. CDR3 loop: CASSPERSNSPLHF. DNA of the CDR3: TGTGCCAGCAGCCCAGAGCGGAGTAATTCACCCCTCCACTTT.

The rearrangement links TRBV5-1 to TRBJ2-5; 9 nucleotides line up with TRBD1. Trimming took 5 bases from V and 5 from J; bases not matched to a gene: 10. Germline values: CDR1 SGHRS, CDR2 YFSETQ. The CDR3 covers 15 residues. The CDR3 sequence: CASRREGQGGETQYF. CDR3 sequence (DNA): TGCGCCAGCAGGAGGGAGGGACAGGGCGGTGAGACCCAGTACTTC.

This chain connects TRBV19 to TRBJ2-3, with TRBD2 as a possible D gene (6 bases). The germline CDR1 and CDR2 sequences are LNHDA and SQIVND (reference sequence). Between the trimmed V and J ends, which lost 5 bases and 0 bases, there was a span of 12 bases. The CDR3 is 15 residues long. The CDR3 region has the DNA TGTGCCAGTAGTTTGGGACTCTCTAGCACAGATACGCAGTATTTT. This sequence encodes CASSLGLSSTDTQYF.

The chain recombines TRBV21-1 with TRBJ1-6; the table's D call, TRBD1, was not checked against the DNA. TRBV21-1 is given as a pseudogene. The CDR3 is 10 residues long. DNA for the CDR3: TGTGCCAGCACTCAGGGGCCCCTCCACTTT. It translates to CASTQGPLHF.

This sequence joins TRBV11-2 and TRBJ1-6; D ambiguous. The V gene's germline CDR1 is SGHAT and CDR2 FQNNGV. CDR3 length: 15 residues. Trimming removed 4 bases from V and 7 bases from J, with 14 bases in between. The CDR3 DNA follows: TGTGCCAGCAGCTCGGTTGCTTGGGGAAATTCACCCCTCCACTTT. Translation: CASSSVAWGNSPLHF.

V gene TRBV5-1 combines with J gene TRBJ1-1; perhaps TRBD1 as D (5 bases). Trimming removed 2 bases at V and 3 bases at J, with 11 bases between. In germline, CDR1 is SGHRS, CDR2 YFSETQ. This CDR3 has 14 residues. CDR3 coding DNA: TGCGCCAGCAGCTTCGGGACGCTCGACACTGAAGCTTTCTTT. This encodes CASSFGTLDTEAFF.

This chain connects TRBV5-6 to TRBJ1-3; D not certain. V was shortened by 2 bases and J by 1 base, with 1 base between the two germline ends. The CDR3 is made up of 12 amino acids. Germline assignment: CDR1 SGHDT and CDR2 YYEEEE. The CDR3 bases are TGTGCCAGCAGCTTATCTGGAAACACCATATATTTT. It codes for CASSLSGNTIYF. Together with reference TRBV5-6 and TRBJ1-3, the CDR3 gives the full variable domain: DAGVTQSPTHLIKTRGQQVTLRCSPKSGHDTVSWYQQALGQGPQFIFQYYEEEERQRGNFPDRFSGHQFPNYSSELNVNALLLGDSALYLCASSLSGNTIYFGEGSWLTVV.

V and J are TRBV5-4 and TRBJ1-1, with D possibly matching TRBD1 (6 bases). The CDR3 consists of 13 residues. Germline CDR1 SGHNT, CDR2 YYREEE (reference sequence). Trimming cost V 3 bases and J 6 bases, with 12 bases left between them. The CDR3 DNA sequence: TGTGCCAGCAGCTCGGACAGCGTCTCTGAAGCTTTCTTT. Its protein product is CASSSDSVSEAFF.

This chain uses TRBV11-2 with TRBJ1-5, with no clear D. V lost 1 base to trimming and J lost 9 bases, with 13 bases between them. The V gene's germline CDR1 is SGHAT and CDR2 FQNNGV. The CDR3 is made up of 14 amino acids. The CDR3 loop reads CASSLVPTRAPQHF. DNA of the CDR3: TGTGCCAGCAGCTTAGTGCCTACGCGGGCGCCCCAGCATTTT.

The table lists this clone with a count of one. V and J are TRBV6-4 and TRBJ2-2, with unresolved D. The CDR3 consists of 12 residues. V was pared by 6 bases and J by 4 bases, with 6 bases between. Germline V gene sequence: CDR1 MRHNA, CDR2 SNTAGT. DNA for the CDR3: TGTGCCAGCAGGGCCTCCACCGGGGAGCTGTTTTTT. It yields the protein CASRASTGELFF.

The V and J genes are TRBV5-1 and TRBJ1-1, with 7 bases identical to TRBD1. Germline values: CDR1 SGHRS, CDR2 YFSETQ. Trimming took 2 bases from V and 1 from J; bases not matched to a gene: 2. This CDR3 spans 14 amino acids. CDR3 loop: CASSFRTGNTEAFF. In nucleotides, the CDR3 is TGCGCCAGCAGCTTCCGGACAGGGAACACTGAAGCTTTCTTT.

This chain connects TRBV14 to TRBJ1-1; D might be TRBD1 (6 bases). Trimming removed 2 bases at V and 1 base at J, with 14 bases between. Germline V gene data show CDR1 as SGHDN and CDR2 as FVKESK. This CDR3 is built from 16 residues. As DNA, the CDR3 is TGTGCCAGCAGCCAATTGGGGGCCGCAAAGAACACTGAAGCTTTCTTT. Translating it yields CASSQLGAAKNTEAFF.